These 30 T cell receptor beta chains share one sample of origin, sequenced in a study of T-cell reconstitution after alpha-beta-depleted transplantation in children. It was with unique molecular identifiers that the TCRbeta library was prepared. Each CDR3 protein is one row after TCRdb ran MiXCR on the PCR reads. The top ten hold around 13% of the sample, which has approximately 520,000 distinct CDR3 sequences, about an eighth seen once. This sample comprised PBMCs, mostly from graft donor cells, obtained 180 days after TCRalphabeta/CD19-depleted stem cell transplant. The receptor source for this set is a female patient between 2 and 15 years old who had a stem cell transplant for aplastic anemia, so the T cells may come from the graft donor.

The chain has TRBV3-1 and TRBJ2-1; the match to TRBD1 covers 8 bases. The CDR3 totals 17 residues. The germline V gene has CDR1 LGHDT and CDR2 YNNKEL (reference sequence). The junction had 4 bases not matched to a gene; V was cut back by 0 bases and J by 0 bases. The CDR3 sequence: CASSQDGGTGSYNEQFF. As DNA, the CDR3 is TGTGCCAGCAGCCAAGATGGGGGGACAGGCTCCTACAATGAGCAGTTCTTC.

This clonotype was counted a few times. The chain employs TRBV29-1 and TRBJ1-1; D gene unclear. V lost 6 bases and J lost 0, with 8 bases in between. The CDR3 extends over 12 amino acids. Germline V CDR1 and CDR2: SQVTM, ANQGSEA. The CDR3 loop reads CSVTVMNTEAFF. CDR3 sequence (DNA): TGCAGCGTGACGGTCATGAACACTGAAGCTTTCTTT. Filled out from reference TRBV29-1 and TRBJ1-1, the complete variable domain reads SAVISQKPSRDICQRGTSLTIQCQVDSQVTMMFWYRQQPGQSLTLIATANQGSEATYESGFVIDKFPISRPNLTFSTLTVSNMSPEDSSIYLCSVTVMNTEAFFGQGTRLTVV.

This clonotype was found many times. The chain combines TRBV7-8 with TRBJ2-1; D is unresolved. Germline loops: CDR1 SGHVS, CDR2 FQNEAQ. The CDR3 covers 13 residues. Trimming took off 0 bases at V and 10 bases at J, with 10 bases between the two ends. DNA for the CDR3: TGTGCCAGCAGCTTAGCGACCCCGGGCGAGCAGTTCTTC. Protein product: CASSLATPGEQFF. The whole variable domain, filled in from reference TRBV7-8 and TRBJ2-1, reads GAGVSQSPRYKVAKRGQDVALRCDPISGHVSLFWYQQALGQGPEFLTYFQNEAQLDKSGLPSDRFFAERPEGSVSTLKIQRTQQEDSAVYLCASSLATPGEQFFGPGTRLTVL.

The sample holds a few counts of this clonotype. The chain has TRBV7-9 and TRBJ1-6, with D tentatively TRBD1 (5 bases). The germline CDR1 and CDR2 sequences are SEHNR and FQNEAQ (reference sequence). With 2 bases removed from V and 12 bases from J, the gap between germline ends came to 20 bases. The CDR3 covers 16 residues. The DNA of the CDR3 is TGTGCCAGCAGCTTATTAACAGCCCAGGGTAGGGGACCCCTCCACTTT. This sequence encodes CASSLLTAQGRGPLHF.

This clonotype has only a few counts. The chain uses TRBV6-2 or TRBV6-3 and TRBJ2-1; 8 nucleotides align to TRBD2. The germline CDR1 and CDR2 sequences are MNHEY and SVGEGT. V lost 2 bases to trimming and J lost 6 bases; unmatched junction nucleotides: 3. CDR3 length equals 14 residues. CDR3 nucleotide sequence: TGTGCCAGCAGTTACGGGACTAGAGGCAATGAGCAGTTCTTC. Encoded protein: CASSYGTRGNEQFF.

This clonotype was recorded many times. V and J are TRBV12-3 or TRBV12-4 and TRBJ2-7; either TRBD1 or TRBD2 may supply D (5 bases each). Trimming took 4 bases from V and 1 from J, leaving 11 bases between them. This CDR3 has 14 residues. This CDR3 reads CASSSGTASYEQYF. The CDR3 region has the DNA TGTGCCAGCAGTTCCGGGACCGCTTCCTACGAGCAGTACTTC.

This clonotype was seen more than once but under ten times. This CDR3 reads CASSNRGNYGYTF. The CDR3 nucleotides read TGTGCCAGCAGCAACAGGGGGAACTATGGCTACACCTTC. The rearrangement joins TRBV6-2 or TRBV6-3 to TRBJ1-2, with 8 positions matching TRBD1. The CDR3 runs 13 residues. Germline CDR1 MNHEY, CDR2 SVGEGT. The ends lost 6 bases at V and 2 bases at J; junction bases unmatched: 2.

In the case of this clonotype: Since the CDR3 does not end with the conserved phenylalanine or tryptophan, this likely comes from a read error. No DNA is shown, since the ends of the CDR3 on it are uncertain; the CDR3 is the one TCRdb lists. V usage is TRBV7-2 and J usage is TRBJ2-4. The CDR3 is 8 residues long, ends included. In germline, CDR1 is SGHTA, CDR2 FQGNSA. The CDR3 loop reads CASSLETT.

This chain joins TRBV7-9 and TRBJ2-7; a weak D match, TRBD2 (6 bases). The CDR3 totals 15 residues. Trimming took off 4 bases at V and 2 bases at J, with 15 bases between the two ends. Germline-derived CDR1 and CDR2 are SEHNR and FQNEAQ (reference sequence). The CDR3 sequence is CASSSGGPSAYEQYF. CDR3 DNA sequence: TGTGCCAGCAGCTCTGGAGGGCCTTCGGCCTACGAGCAGTACTTC. Complete variable domain (other parts from reference TRBV7-9 and TRBJ2-7): DTGVSQNPRHKITKRGQNVTFRCDPISEHNRLYWYRQTLGQGPEFLTYFQNEAQLEKSRLLSDRFSAERPKGSFSTLEIQRTEQGDSAMYLCASSSGGPSAYEQYFGPGTRLTVT.

This clonotype was recorded at least ten times. This chain connects TRBV7-9 to TRBJ2-3, with D possibly TRBD2 on 5 matching bases. This CDR3 comprises 16 residues. From germline, CDR1 is SEHNR and CDR2 FQNEAQ (reference sequence). Trimming stripped 3 bases from V and 2 bases from J, with 15 bases between. The CDR3 coding sequence is TGTGCCAGCAGCTTTATACGGCTCGGGGACACAGATACGCAGTATTTT. It translates to CASSFIRLGDTDTQYF. Using reference TRBV7-9 and TRBJ2-3 for the parts outside the CDR3, the full variable domain is DTGVSQNPRHKITKRGQNVTFRCDPISEHNRLYWYRQTLGQGPEFLTYFQNEAQLEKSRLLSDRFSAERPKGSFSTLEIQRTEQGDSAMYLCASSFIRLGDTDTQYFGPGTRLTVL.

The chain couples TRBV13 to TRBJ2-1, with 7 bases lining up with TRBD2. This CDR3 is built from 17 residues. From germline, CDR1 is PRHDT and CDR2 FYEKMQ (reference sequence). V lost 1 base to trimming and J lost 5 bases; unmatched junction nucleotides: 11. The CDR3 loop reads CASSLVVGREVHNEQFF. CDR3 bases: TGTGCCAGCAGCTTAGTGGTGGGACGGGAGGTTCACAATGAGCAGTTCTTC.

This clonotype was detected only a few times. The chain uses TRBV11-3 and TRBJ1-1; D gene uncertain. Germline CDR1 reads SGHNT; CDR2 reads YENEEA. This CDR3 spans 13 amino acids. The germline V and J ends were trimmed by 4 bases and 6 bases, with 12 bases remaining between them. The CDR3 is CASSSLGLAEAFF. In DNA form, the CDR3 reads TGTGCCAGCAGCTCTCTTGGACTCGCTGAAGCTTTCTTT.

This clonotype was counted many times. The rearrangement joins TRBV28 to TRBJ1-2, with a possible D match to TRBD1 (5 bases). Deletions cut 6 bases from V and 0 bases from J, with 14 bases between. This CDR3 has 15 amino acids. Germline-derived CDR1 and CDR2 are MDHEN and SYDVKM. CDR3 amino acids: CASSSWDGANYGYTF. CDR3 nucleotides: TGTGCCAGCAGCTCCTGGGACGGAGCTAACTATGGCTACACCTTC.

This clonotype occurred many times. The rearrangement links TRBV3-1 to TRBJ2-5; 12 positions agree with TRBD2. There are 16 residues in the CDR3. V trimming: 5 bases; J trimming: 7 bases; junction bases outside the gene matches: 11. Germline CDR1 LGHDT, CDR2 YNNKEL (reference sequence). The CDR3 DNA reads TGTGCCAGCAGCGACGGACTAGCGGGGATAGAGAGGACCCAGTACTTC. It translates to CASSDGLAGIERTQYF.

The chain joins TRBV20-1 to TRBJ2-1, with 9 bases matching TRBD2. Trimming took 1 base from V and 0 from J; bases not matched to a gene: 16. The CDR3 loop spans 20 amino acids. Per germline, CDR1 DFQATT and CDR2 SNEGSKA (reference sequence). The CDR3 DNA is TGCAGTGCTAGAGTTGGGCTAGCGGGACTAACCCTAAGCTCCTACAATGAGCAGTTCTTC. Translation gives CSARVGLAGLTLSSYNEQFF.

This clonotype occurred a few times. The rearrangement links TRBV13 to TRBJ2-5, with 8 bases aligning to TRBD1. The CDR3 has 17 residues. From germline, CDR1 is PRHDT and CDR2 FYEKMQ (reference sequence). Trimming took 4 bases from V and 3 from J; bases not matched to a gene: 13. The CDR3 DNA sequence: TGTGCCAGCAGCTCCGCGGGGACAGGATTTTGGGAAGAGACCCAGTACTTC. This codes for CASSSAGTGFWEETQYF.

This clonotype was seen a few times. This chain connects TRBV20-1 to TRBJ2-1; TRBD2 agrees at 10 bases. Trimming took 7 bases from V and 2 from J; bases not matched to a gene: 8. CDR3 length equals 15 residues. Germline CDR1 and CDR2: DFQATT and SNEGSKA (reference sequence). As DNA, the CDR3 is TGCAGTGTTACCCTAGCGGGAGTTACCTACAATGAGCAGTTCTTC. This translates into CSVTLAGVTYNEQFF.

This clonotype was recorded at least ten times. The V and J genes are TRBV12-3 or TRBV12-4 and TRBJ1-3, with D possibly being TRBD1 (6 bases). The V gene lost 5 bases and the J gene lost 1 base, with 9 bases spanning the gap. There are 14 residues in the CDR3. For the CDR3, the DNA is TGTGCCAGCAGTCCAGGACAGTCTGGAAACACCATATATTTT. Protein: CASSPGQSGNTIYF.

V usage is TRBV5-5 and J usage is TRBJ2-1; no definite D call. The germline V gene has CDR1 SGHKS and CDR2 YYEKEE (reference sequence). The V end was cut by 0 bases, the J end by 12 bases, with 16 bases between. This CDR3 is built from 14 residues. The CDR3 DNA follows: TGTGCCAGCAGCTTGGTCCCTCGGAAGGGATGGCAGTTCTTC. It specifies CASSLVPRKGWQFF.

The gene calls are TRBV7-2 and TRBJ2-3; D is possibly TRBD2 (6 bases). V shed 1 base and J shed 7 bases, with 12 bases lying between them. The CDR3 is 14 residues long. Per germline, CDR1 SGHTA and CDR2 FQGNSA. The CDR3 here is CASSLVAEVNTQYF. Here the CDR3 DNA reads TGTGCCAGCAGCTTAGTAGCGGAGGTGAATACGCAGTATTTT.

The rearrangement links TRBV20-1 to TRBJ2-2, with 10 bases aligning to TRBD2. CDR3 length: 16 residues. J gave up 6 bases and V 2 bases, and 9 bases lay outside the gene matches. The germline CDR1 and CDR2 sequences are DFQATT and SNEGSKA (reference sequence). The CDR3 DNA reads as TGCAGTGCTAGACCACTTAGCGGGAGGCTTGCCGGGGAGCTGTTTTTT. The encoded protein is CSARPLSGRLAGELFF.

This clonotype was detected only a few times. V usage is TRBV3-1 and J usage is TRBJ2-1; D might be TRBD2 (6 bases). Trimming took off 0 bases at V and 0 bases at J, with 12 bases between the two ends. This CDR3 has 17 residues. Germline lookup yields CDR1 LGHDT and CDR2 YNNKEL (reference sequence). Here the CDR3 DNA reads TGTGCCAGCAGCCAAGAGCGACGGGGGAGCTCCTACAATGAGCAGTTCTTC. It yields the protein CASSQERRGSSYNEQFF.

V is TRBV7-2 and J is TRBJ1-4; TRBD1 matches 8 bases. Looked up from germline, CDR1 is SGHTA and CDR2 is FQGNSA. The trim removed 8 bases at V and 12 bases at J, leaving 11 bases unmatched. The CDR3 has 13 residues. In DNA, the CDR3 is TGTGCCAGCGGCCCTACAGGGGGTCGGGAACTGTTTTTT. The encoded protein is CASGPTGGRELFF.

The rearrangement joins TRBV12-3 or TRBV12-4 to TRBJ2-4; possible D gene TRBD1, 6 bases. Trimming removed 0 bases from V and 1 base from J, with 7 bases in between. The CDR3 contains 15 residues. The DNA of the CDR3 is TGTGCCAGCAGTTTAGCTCAGGGGGCCAAAAACATTCAGTACTTC. Translating it yields CASSLAQGAKNIQYF.

This clonotype was found many times. The chain is built from TRBV18 and TRBJ2-1; 10 bases are a match to TRBD2. Germline-derived CDR1 and CDR2 are KGHSH and LQKENI. The length of the CDR3 is 16 residues. Trimming removed 3 bases from V and 7 bases from J; junction bases left unmatched: 9. CDR3 DNA: TGTGCCAGCTCACCTTCGACTAGCGGGCTTTTGAATGAGCAGTTCTTC. This encodes CASSPSTSGLLNEQFF.

This clonotype occurred a few times. The genes are TRBV5-1 and TRBJ2-7; 8 bases agree with TRBD2. Germline V gene sequence: CDR1 SGHRS, CDR2 YFSETQ. With 6 bases clipped from V and 2 bases from J, the junction kept 10 bases outside the gene matches. The CDR3 length is 15 residues. CDR3 bases: TGCGCCAGCAAAAGTAGCGGGAAGGGCCCCTACGAGCAGTACGTC. Translation gives CASKSSGKGPYEQYV.

This clonotype was detected only a few times. The V gene is TRBV5-1, the J gene TRBJ2-7; 9 positions agree with TRBD2. The CDR3 loop spans 14 amino acids. V was pared by 7 bases and J by 3 bases, with 8 bases of the junction left unmatched. Germline-derived CDR1 and CDR2 are SGHRS and YFSETQ. In DNA, the CDR3 is TGCGCCAGCGAGGTAGCGGGAGAGTTCTACGAGCAGTACTTC. Residues: CASEVAGEFYEQYF.

This clonotype has a handful of counts. Here the CDR3 reads CASNFPGQGPKQYV. For the CDR3, the DNA is TGTGCCAGCAATTTTCCGGGACAGGGGCCCAAGCAGTACGTC. The V and J genes are TRBV6-5 and TRBJ2-7; 10 bases map to TRBD1. The ends lost 7 bases at V and 8 bases at J; junction bases unmatched: 11. The CDR3 has 14 residues. The germline V gene has CDR1 MNHEY and CDR2 SVGAGI.

V usage is TRBV7-2 and J usage is TRBJ1-5, with TRBD1 identical over 9 bases. Germline V lookup: CDR1 SGHTA, CDR2 FQGNSA. This CDR3 comprises 15 residues. With V trimmed by 1 base and J by 7 bases, 5 bases remained unmatched. The CDR3 region has the DNA TGTGCCAGCAGCTTAGGGGACAGGGCTCGACAGCCCCAGCATTTT. This sequence encodes CASSLGDRARQPQHF.

This clonotype was counted only a few times. The CDR3 here is CATSGSPSAALNTEAFF. CDR3 DNA: TGTGCCACCAGCGGATCCCCATCGGCAGCCTTGAACACTGAAGCTTTCTTT. The J gene is TRBJ1-1, the V gene TRBV15; D is ambiguous. V lost 5 bases and J lost 0, with 19 bases in between. This CDR3 is built from 17 residues. Germline CDR1 and CDR2: LNHNV and YYDKDF (reference sequence).